This note documents a single T cell receptor (beta chain) sequence. Germline-derived CDR1 and CDR2 are SGHRS and YFSETQ. The V and J ends lost 5 bases and 5 bases respectively, with 8 bases between them. The CDR3 contains 12 residues. The sample comes from a study of control samples from healthy donors and cancer patients. The protocol was immunoSEQ multiplex PCR, while the TCRdb copy is restricted to in-frame clones and leaves out a portion. The data show approximately 150,000 clones, with 80% to 95% seen just once and 2% to 2.5% held by the top ten. The sequence was obtained from a woman aged 40 to 50 in good health. V is TRBV5-1 and J is TRBJ2-1, with D maybe TRBD1 (6 bases). Sequencing used blood. CDR3 nucleotide sequence: TGCGCCAGCAGGACAGGACACAATGAGCAGTTCTTC. Translated, it gives CASRTGHNEQFF.